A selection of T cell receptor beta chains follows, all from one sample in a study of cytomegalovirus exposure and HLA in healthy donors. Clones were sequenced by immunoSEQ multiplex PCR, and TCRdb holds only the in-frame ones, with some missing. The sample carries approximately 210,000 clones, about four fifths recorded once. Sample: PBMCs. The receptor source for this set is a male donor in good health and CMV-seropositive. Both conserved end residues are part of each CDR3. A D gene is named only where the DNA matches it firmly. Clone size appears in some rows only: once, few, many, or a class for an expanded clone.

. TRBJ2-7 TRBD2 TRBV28 TGTGCCAGCCTCCTAGAGCGGGAGGGAATCAACGAGCAGTACTTC CASLLEREGINEQYF
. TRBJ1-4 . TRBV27 TGTGCCAGCAGTTATTCCAGGGCAACTAATGAAAAACTGTTTTTT CASSYSRATNEKLFF
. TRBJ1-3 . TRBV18 TGTGCCAGCTCACCATTCGACGCAGAGACAACCATATATTTT CASSPFDAETTIYF
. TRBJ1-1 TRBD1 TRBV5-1 TGCGCCAGCTTTAGTGGGGCCTCCGGGACAGTTAACACTGAAGCTTTCTTT CASFSGASGTVNTEAFF
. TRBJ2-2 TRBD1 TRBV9 TGTGCCAGCAGCGCTCTAGGGGGGACAGGTAGTACCGGGGAGCTGTTTTTT CASSALGGTGSTGELFF
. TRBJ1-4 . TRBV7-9 TGTGCCAGCAGCTTAGAAGAGAAGCTTAATGAAAAACTGTTTTTT CASSLEEKLNEKLFF
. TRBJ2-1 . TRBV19 TGTGCCAGTGCCCCGCGGCGGGCAAGCTCCTACAATGAGCAGTTCTTC CASAPRRASSYNEQFF
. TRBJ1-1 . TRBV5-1 TGCGCCAGCAGCCCCGGGGACACTGAAGCTTTCTTT CASSPGDTEAFF
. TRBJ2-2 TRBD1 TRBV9 TGTGCCAGCACCACAGGGGATCCCGGGGAGCTGTTTTTT CASTTGDPGELFF
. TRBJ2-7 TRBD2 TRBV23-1 TGCGCCAGCAGTCAATCGAGGCGGGAGACATACTTC CASSQSRRETYF
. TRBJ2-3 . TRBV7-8 TGTGCCAGCAGTCCCCTCGCAGGGGACACAGATACGCAGTATTTT CASSPLAGDTDTQYF
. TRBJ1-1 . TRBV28 TGTGCCAGCAGCCTTATCGATCTTTCTAGAGGGGGTACTGAAGCTTTCTTT CASSLIDLSRGGTEAFF
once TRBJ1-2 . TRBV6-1 TGTGCCAGCAGTGACCCTACTGAATACCTAGCTAACTATGGCTACACCTTC CASSDPTEYLANYGYTF
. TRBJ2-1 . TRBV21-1 TGTGCCAGCAGCGGACGGCAGCGGCCATACAATGAGCAGTTCTTC CASSGRQRPYNEQFF
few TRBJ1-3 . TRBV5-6 TGTGCCAGCAGCTTGGAGGGTCCGGGAAATGGAAACACCATATATTTT CASSLEGPGNGNTIYF